The 29 T cell receptor beta chains below all came from one sample that was sequenced in a study of shared clonotypes between healthy human individuals. The method was immunoSEQ multiplex PCR; TCRdb's version includes in-frame clones alone and lacks a portion of them. This table has about 2.3 million clones, 85% to 95% appearing once. Sequencing was performed on naive CD4+ T cells from PBMCs. Stated subset: CD45RA+ positively selected. These receptors originate from a man between 18 and 35 years old in good health. Some clones in this sample may be carry-over from other donors' samples.

The rearrangement uses TRBV6-6 and TRBJ1-5; 9 bases are a match to TRBD1. The CDR3 is made up of 16 amino acids. Germline V CDR1 and CDR2: MNHNY, SVGAGI (reference sequence). Trimming at V came to 5 bases and at J to 10 bases, leaving 15 bases not matched to a gene. The CDR3 sequence: CASSGLGGATGGPQHF. CDR3 in DNA: TGTGCCAGCAGTGGGCTAGGGGGGGCGACAGGGGGACCCCAGCATTTT.

The V call is TRBV15, the J call TRBJ2-3; tentatively, D is TRBD2 (6 bases). V lost 1 base, J lost 2 bases, and 10 bases lay in between. Germline loops: CDR1 LNHNV, CDR2 YYDKDF (reference sequence). The CDR3 covers 15 residues. CDR3 DNA sequence: TGTGCCACCAGCAGAGGGGACTCGACCACAGATACGCAGTATTTT. It translates to CATSRGDSTTDTQYF.

The chain employs TRBV6-5 and TRBJ2-7, with TRBD1 matching over 7 bases. The germline V gene encodes CDR1 MNHEY and CDR2 SVGAGI. The CDR3 is made up of 15 amino acids. V lost 6 bases to trimming and J lost 2 bases; unmatched junction nucleotides: 10. The CDR3 nucleotides are TGTGCCAGCAGGCAAGGGACAGTCCGACCCTACGAGCAGTACTTC. It yields the protein CASRQGTVRPYEQYF.

This sequence joins TRBV30 and TRBJ2-5; D call uncertain. This CDR3 is built from 13 residues. Germline assignment: CDR1 GTSNPN and CDR2 SVGIG (reference sequence). V was cut by 1 base and J by 0 bases, with 6 bases left in between. CDR3 loop: CAWSAGYQETQYF. DNA of the CDR3: TGTGCCTGGAGTGCGGGCTACCAAGAGACCCAGTACTTC. The full variable domain, its missing parts supplied by reference TRBV30 and TRBJ2-5, is SQTIHQWPATLVQPVGSPLSLECTVEGTSNPNLYWYRQAAGRGLQLLFYSVGIGQISSEVPQNLSASRPQDRQFILSSKKLLLSDSGFYLCAWSAGYQETQYFGPGTRLLVL.

V gene TRBV4-1 combines with J gene TRBJ2-1, with 8 bases that match TRBD2. Germline CDR1 and CDR2: MGHRA and YSYEKL. The CDR3 has 16 amino acids. With 0 bases clipped from V and 7 bases from J, the junction kept 8 bases outside the gene matches. CDR3 nucleotides: TGCGCCAGCAGCCAAGATTCCGGGAGGGCCGGGAATGAGCAGTTCTTC. Its protein is CASSQDSGRAGNEQFF.

V and J are TRBV2 and TRBJ2-7; D is undetermined. The germline gives CDR1 SNHLY, CDR2 FYNNEI. This CDR3 contains 14 residues. V was shortened by 6 bases and J by 2 bases, with 14 bases between the two germline ends. The CDR3 is CASRVNPATYEQYF. For the CDR3, the DNA is TGTGCCAGCAGAGTGAACCCGGCGACCTACGAGCAGTACTTC.

The chain employs TRBV7-9 and TRBJ1-4; 7 bases line up with TRBD1. V lost 4 bases and J lost 5; bases outside the gene matches: 7. The CDR3 has 15 amino acids. CDR1 and CDR2 (germline): SEHNR, FQNEAQ (reference sequence). The CDR3, as DNA: TGTGCCAGCAGCTCTTACAGGGGCCGGAATGAAAAACTGTTTTTT. Amino acid sequence: CASSSYRGRNEKLFF.

The rearrangement joins TRBV9 to TRBJ2-3; D might be TRBD2 (5 bases). Per the germline V gene, CDR1 is SGDLS and CDR2 is YYNGEE. V lost 0 bases and J 9 bases, leaving 8 bases between the germline ends. The CDR3 runs 12 residues. DNA of the CDR3: TGTGCCAGCAGCGTAGTCGAGGGCACGCAGTATTTT. Amino acids: CASSVVEGTQYF.

The genes are TRBV11-2 and TRBJ2-1; TRBD2 agrees at 12 bases. Germline lookup yields CDR1 SGHAT and CDR2 FQNNGV. The V and J ends lost 5 bases and 0 bases, in that order; junction bases with no gene match: 11. The CDR3 extends over 19 amino acids. The CDR3 loop reads CASSGAGTSGWSSYNEQFF. The CDR3 DNA reads TGTGCCAGCAGCGGGGCCGGGACTAGCGGGTGGAGCTCCTACAATGAGCAGTTCTTC.

As regards this clone: This sample also contains other DNA sequences that code for the same CDR3. The chain employs TRBV5-1 and TRBJ2-5; 8 bases align to TRBD2. V shed 7 bases and J 0 bases; nucleotides not matched to a gene: 2. The CDR3 loop spans 13 amino acids. CDR1 is SGHRS and CDR2 is YFSETQ in the germline V gene. CDR3: CASSGGDQETQYF. The CDR3 bases are TGCGCCAGCTCGGGAGGGGACCAAGAGACCCAGTACTTC.

V usage is TRBV6-5 and J usage is TRBJ2-2, with 7 bases aligning to TRBD2. The CDR3 has 13 amino acids. The V gene end was trimmed by 8 bases and the J gene end by 5 bases; junction bases not matched to a gene: 5. Germline CDR1 reads MNHEY; CDR2 reads SVGAGI. This CDR3 is CASRGSGTGELFF. CDR3 in DNA: TGTGCCAGCCGCGGGAGTGGGACCGGGGAGCTGTTTTTT.

This chain connects TRBV6-1 to TRBJ2-3; 10 bases line up with TRBD1. This CDR3 region has 15 residues. Per the germline V gene, CDR1 is MNHNS and CDR2 is SASEGT. J gave up 4 bases and V 2 bases, and 3 bases lay outside the gene matches. The CDR3 nucleotides are TGTGCCAGCAGTGAACCGGGACAGGGGCCAGATACGCAGTATTTT. Translating gives CASSEPGQGPDTQYF.

The gene calls are TRBV28 and TRBJ1-4; tentative D call: TRBD1 (6 bases). The CDR3 consists of 15 residues. The germline CDR1 and CDR2 sequences are MDHEN and SYDVKM. The V end lost 5 bases, the J end lost 7 bases, and 17 bases lay between the germline ends. DNA of the CDR3: TGTGCCAGCAGTGACTCCGGGACGGGGGCTGAAAAACTGTTTTTT. This gives the protein CASSDSGTGAEKLFF. The whole variable domain, remainder taken from reference TRBV28 and TRBJ1-4, is DVKVTQSSRYLVKRTGEKVFLECVQDMDHENMFWYRQDPGLGLRLIYFSYDVKMKEKGDIPEGYSVSREKKERFSLILESASTNQTSMYLCASSDSGTGAEKLFFGSGTQLSVL.

The genes are TRBV28 and TRBJ2-1; D gene ambiguous. The germline V gene encodes CDR1 MDHEN and CDR2 SYDVKM. V was clipped by 1 base and J by 9 bases, with 10 bases between them. This CDR3 contains 13 residues. CDR3 sequence: CASSLLGPPEQFF. CDR3 sequence (DNA): TGTGCCAGCAGTTTATTGGGCCCCCCTGAGCAGTTCTTC.

V and J are TRBV7-6 and TRBJ2-1; the match to TRBD2 covers 13 bases. CDR3 size: 16 residues. Unmatched junction bases numbered 10, after V lost 5 bases and J lost 9 bases. Per germline, CDR1 SGHVS and CDR2 FNYEAQ. In DNA, the CDR3 is TGTGCCAGCAGCCCTCGGACTAGCGGGAGTGGTATTGAGCAGTTCTTC. Translation: CASSPRTSGSGIEQFF.

This clone occurred once. This chain links TRBV28 with TRBJ2-3; D possibly corresponds to TRBD1 (5 bases). The V gene's germline CDR1 is MDHEN and CDR2 SYDVKM. This CDR3 is 15 amino acids long. V lost 6 bases to trimming and J lost 7 bases, with 20 bases between them. The CDR3 loop is CASSFGRGDRNTQYF. The CDR3 DNA sequence: TGTGCCAGCAGCTTTGGTAGGGGTGATCGGAATACGCAGTATTTT.

This chain joins TRBV28 and TRBJ2-6; tentatively, D is TRBD1 (6 bases). V lost 11 bases to trimming and J lost 3 bases, with 17 bases between them. This CDR3 is built from 15 residues. Germline CDR1 and CDR2: MDHEN and SYDVKM. The CDR3 DNA follows: TGTGCCGTTGGGGCAGGGGTGGTTGGGGCCAACGTCCTGACTTTC. Its protein is CAVGAGVVGANVLTF. The full variable domain, rest sourced from reference TRBV28 and TRBJ2-6, is DVKVTQSSRYLVKRTGEKVFLECVQDMDHENMFWYRQDPGLGLRLIYFSYDVKMKEKGDIPEGYSVSREKKERFSLILESASTNQTSMYLCAVGAGVVGANVLTFGAGSRLTVL.

The genes are TRBV9 and TRBJ1-3, with D unclear. CDR1 SGDLS and CDR2 YYNGEE come from the germline V gene. The CDR3 spans 14 residues. Trimming shortened V by 2 bases and J by 0 bases, and 6 bases separated the two germline ends. Here the CDR3 DNA reads TGTGCCAGCAGCGTGGGAAACTCTGGAAACACCATATATTTT. This encodes CASSVGNSGNTIYF.

The CDR3 loop is CASSPDRGGYGYTF. CDR3 sequence (DNA): TGTGCCAGCAGCCCCGATCGGGGTGGCTATGGCTACACCTTC. The V call is TRBV7-2, the J call TRBJ1-2, with unresolved D. The CDR3 contains 14 residues. The V end lost 5 bases, the J end lost 4 bases, and 14 bases lay between the germline ends. The germline gives CDR1 SGHTA, CDR2 FQGNSA.

The chain links TRBV19 to TRBJ1-5; TRBD1 matches 7 bases. Germline-derived CDR1 and CDR2 are LNHDA and SQIVND (reference sequence). This CDR3 comprises 17 residues. V dropped 7 bases and J dropped 0; count of bases not matched to a gene: 12. The DNA of the CDR3 is TGTGCCAGTACCCCCGACAGGGTGGGTAGTAGCAATCAGCCCCAGCATTTT. It codes for CASTPDRVGSSNQPQHF.

This clone occurred a few times. The rearrangement joins TRBV7-2 to TRBJ2-2; no clear D gene. Germline loops: CDR1 SGHTA, CDR2 FQGNSA. With 3 bases removed from V and 8 bases from J, the gap between germline ends came to 10 bases. This CDR3 contains 13 residues. As DNA, the CDR3 is TGTGCCAGCAGCTTCTCAGGCATTGGGGAGCTGTTTTTT. This encodes CASSFSGIGELFF.

This chain uses TRBV7-3 with TRBJ2-1, with 9 bases identical to TRBD1. There are 15 residues in the CDR3. With 5 bases clipped from V and 6 bases from J, the junction kept 8 bases outside the gene matches. Germline-derived CDR1 and CDR2 are SGHTA and FQGTGA. CDR3 DNA sequence: TGTGCCAGCAGCACCCAGGGACAGGGCCTCAATGAGCAGTTCTTC. Protein product: CASSTQGQGLNEQFF.

Regarding this clone: The same CDR3 is also encoded by other DNA sequences in this sample. V gene TRBV4-1 combines with J gene TRBJ2-7; D gene ambiguous. The CDR3 sequence is 14 residues long. CDR1 and CDR2 (germline): MGHRA, YSYEKL. V was trimmed by 1 base and J by 0 bases, leaving 7 bases between them. The CDR3 sequence is CASSQGAVSYEQYF. The CDR3 nucleotides are TGCGCCAGCAGCCAAGGGGCCGTCTCCTACGAGCAGTACTTC.

This clone was counted a single time. The CDR3 loop is CASSFSPGGPYEQYF. DNA for the CDR3: TGTGCCAGCAGCTTTAGCCCAGGGGGCCCCTACGAGCAGTACTTC. This chain joins TRBV7-3 and TRBJ2-7; 8 bases line up with TRBD1. The germline V gene encodes CDR1 SGHTA and CDR2 FQGTGA. This CDR3 has 15 amino acids. V gave up 3 bases and J gave up 2 bases; unmatched junction bases: 6.

The chain has TRBV28 and TRBJ1-4; D gene ambiguous. V gave up 5 bases and J gave up 4 bases, with 17 bases separating them. CDR3 size: 16 residues. Per the germline V gene, CDR1 is MDHEN and CDR2 is SYDVKM. CDR3 sequence reads: CASSGFIEGSNEKLFF. DNA of the CDR3: TGTGCCAGCAGTGGGTTTATTGAGGGAAGTAATGAAAAACTGTTTTTT.

This clone appeared once. The gene calls are TRBV19 and TRBJ1-2; D perhaps matches TRBD1 (5 bases). The germline gives CDR1 LNHDA, CDR2 SQIVND (reference sequence). The CDR3 totals 12 residues. Trimming removed 7 bases from V and 5 bases from J, with 11 bases in between. The CDR3 sequence: CASTGGNYGYTF. DNA of the CDR3: TGTGCCAGTACTGGGGGAAATTATGGCTACACCTTC.

V is TRBV21-1 and J is TRBJ1-5. TRBV21-1 is classified as a pseudogene. The CDR3 length is 21 residues. The CDR3 sequence is CASSLRQGLGATPYSNQPQHF. CDR3 bases: TGTGCCAGCAGCCTTCGCCAGGGACTTGGAGCCACCCCCTATAGCAATCAGCCCCAGCATTTT.

The chain employs TRBV18 and TRBJ1-1, with D maybe TRBD1 (5 bases). CDR1 and CDR2 (germline): KGHSH, LQKENI. The CDR3 has 14 residues. The V end was cut by 6 bases, the J end by 3 bases, with 14 bases between. The CDR3 DNA reads TGTGCCAGCTCCGTCCAGGGCTTGGACACTGAAGCTTTCTTT. It codes for CASSVQGLDTEAFF.

The rearrangement joins TRBV11-2 to TRBJ2-5; 10 bases are a match to TRBD1. The CDR3 extends over 14 amino acids. Unmatched junction bases numbered 4, after V lost 8 bases and J lost 1 base. Germline V gives CDR1 SGHAT, CDR2 FQNNGV. The CDR3 DNA reads TGTGCCAGCGCCCGGGACAGGGGCCAAGAGACCCAGTACTTC. Residues: CASARDRGQETQYF.